Listed below are T cell receptor beta chains from one sample, sequenced in a study of cytomegalovirus exposure and HLA in healthy donors. Clones were read by immunoSEQ multiplex PCR, and TCRdb kept only the in-frame ones, dropping some. The table lists around 140,000 clones, roughly 80% of them singletons, with just over 4.5% in the top ten. The sequenced sample consisted of PBMCs. These receptors were taken from a middle-aged man in good health and CMV-seronegative. Both conserved end residues are part of each CDR3. D genes are given only for firm matches. For some rows the clone size is stated as once, few or many, or as a class when expanded; others skip it.

D	size	V	J	DNA	CDR3
-	-	TRBV19	TRBJ2-3	TGTGCCAGTAGGAGTAGTGGCACAGATACGCAGTATTTT	CASRSSGTDTQYF
-	once	TRBV29-1	TRBJ2-1	TGCAGCGTTACCCCTAGGGGACTTTCCTACAATGAGCAGTTCTTC	CSVTPRGLSYNEQFF
-	-	TRBV5-1	TRBJ1-2	TGCGCCAGCAGCACACCGGGACAAAACTATGGCTACACCTTC	CASSTPGQNYGYTF
TRBD1	few	TRBV5-4	TRBJ2-6	TGTGCCAGCAGCCTGGGACAGACCAGCTCTGGGGCCAACGTCCTGACTTTC	CASSLGQTSSGANVLTF
-	-	TRBV4-3	TRBJ1-5	TGCGCCAGCAGCCAGGACCAGGGGTCTCAGCCCCAGCATTTT	CASSQDQGSQPQHF
TRBD1	-	TRBV4-3	TRBJ2-1	TGCGCCAGCAGCGCCCGACAGGGGAGTGAGCAGTTCTTC	CASSARQGSEQFF
-	-	TRBV28	TRBJ1-1	TGTGCCAGCAGTTTGACGGGGAGGGTTGAAGCTTTCTTT	CASSLTGRVEAFF
TRBD1	-	TRBV29-1	TRBJ1-1	TGCAGCGTTAGGACAGGGGACACTGAAGCTTTCTTT	CSVRTGDTEAFF
-	once	TRBV5-1	TRBJ2-1	TGCGCCAGCAGCTCTAGCAGCTACAATGAGCAGTTCTTC	CASSSSSYNEQFF
-	-	TRBV9	TRBJ1-6	TGTGCCAGCAGCGTAGCCCTTAATTCACCCCTCCACTTT	CASSVALNSPLHF
TRBD2	-	TRBV6-1	TRBJ2-3	TGTGCCAGCAGTGCCCTTAGCGGGGGGTGGTCAGATACGCAGTATTTT	CASSALSGGWSDTQYF
TRBD2	once	TRBV9	TRBJ2-3	TGTGCCAGCACCAGCGGGGGGGCAACAGATACGCAGTATTTT	CASTSGGATDTQYF
TRBD1	-	TRBV5-1	TRBJ2-3	TGCGCCAGCAGCTTGTTAGGGGGACAGGGGGCGCGAAGCACAGATACGCAGTATTTT	CASSLLGGQGARSTDTQYF
TRBD1	-	TRBV6-1	TRBJ2-3	TGTGCCAGCAGTGGACAGGGAAGCACAGATACGCAGTATTTT	CASSGQGSTDTQYF
-	-	TRBV6-5	TRBJ2-7	TGTGCCAGCAGTCCCACAGGCTTGGGCTCCTACGAGCAGTACTTC	CASSPTGLGSYEQYF
-	-	TRBV18	TRBJ2-7	TGTGCCAGCTCGTCACCGGGACTCTCCTACGAGCAGTACTTC	CASSSPGLSYEQYF
TRBD2	few	TRBV12-5	TRBJ2-1	TGTGCTAGTGGCCCGAGCGGGGTCTATGGAATGCAGTTCTTC	CASGPSGVYGMQFF
-	-	TRBV21-1	TRBJ2-1	TGTGCCAGCAGCGCCGCAGGGAGGCGGCACAATGAGCAGTTCTTC	CASSAAGRRHNEQFF
-	-	TRBV2	TRBJ1-5	TGTGCCAGCAGTGGGGGAGGGATTCAGCCCCAGCATTTT	CASSGGGIQPQHF
-	-	TRBV6-1	TRBJ2-7	TGTGCCAGCAGCGATCCACTAGGGCACGAGCAGTACTTC	CASSDPLGHEQYF
-	-	TRBV11-2	TRBJ1-5	TGTGCCAGCAGCTTAGATTCCAGGGCAGGTCAGCCCCAGCATTTT	CASSLDSRAGQPQHF
TRBD2	few	TRBV11-3	TRBJ2-1	TGTGCCAGCAAAGCGGGGGGGGGTAATGAGCAGTTCTTC	CASKAGGGNEQFF
-	-	TRBV5-7	TRBJ1-2	TGTGCCAGCAGCCTTTGGGACACCCCTAACTATGGCTACACCTTC	CASSLWDTPNYGYTF
-	-	TRBV5-1	TRBJ2-3	TGCGCCAGCAGCCGAGAGATCGCAGATACGCAGTATTTT	CASSREIADTQYF
-	-	TRBV5-1	TRBJ2-5	TGCGCCAGCAGCACTCAAGAGACCCAGTACTTC	CASSTQETQYF
TRBD2	-	TRBV28	TRBJ2-5	TGTGCCAGCAGTATCCCGGGACTAGCGGGGAGGGGGACCCAGTACTTC	CASSIPGLAGRGTQYF
-	-	TRBV4-1	TRBJ1-1	TGCGCCAGCAGCCAACAGGGGCCCTCGAACACTGAAGCTTTCTTT	CASSQQGPSNTEAFF
TRBD1	-	TRBV18	TRBJ1-4	TGTGCCAGCACCGGACAGGGGGCGCGGAAAACTAATGAAAAACTGTTTTTT	CASTGQGARKTNEKLFF
-	-	TRBV4-1	TRBJ1-5	TGCGCCAGCAGCCAAATAGAAATGGACAACAATCAGCCCCAGCATTTT	CASSQIEMDNNQPQHF
-	-	TRBV7-9	TRBJ2-5	TGTGCCAGCAGCAAACTGACAGAGCAAGAGACCCAGTACTTC	CASSKLTEQETQYF
TRBD1	few	TRBV6-1	TRBJ2-7	TGTGCCAGCAGTGCGGGACAGGCAGCCTACGAGCAGTACTTC	CASSAGQAAYEQYF
-	-	TRBV4-1	TRBJ1-5	TGCGCCAGCAGCCAAGATCGGGTGGCGGGAGCGGGCAATCAGCCCCAGCATTTT	CASSQDRVAGAGNQPQHF
-	-	TRBV5-1	TRBJ2-2	TGCGCCAGCAGCTGGCTCACGGGGGAGATCACCGGGGAGCTGTTTTTT	CASSWLTGEITGELFF
TRBD2	-	TRBV6-4	TRBJ2-5	TGTGCCAGCAGTGTCTTGGGACTAGCGGGGGGGCAAGAGACCCAGTACTTC	CASSVLGLAGGQETQYF
-	once	TRBV5-1	TRBJ2-7	TGCGCCAGCAACCCCCAACCGGGACAAAGGAACGAGCAGTACTTC	CASNPQPGQRNEQYF
TRBD1	-	TRBV11-1	TRBJ1-6	TGTGCCAGCAGCCCCCAACGACAGGGAAATTCACCCCTCCACTTT	CASSPQRQGNSPLHF
TRBD2	-	TRBV25-1	TRBJ2-4	TGTGCCAGCAGTGAACGGGTAGCGGGGGGAAACATTCAGTACTTC	CASSERVAGGNIQYF
-	-	TRBV19	TRBJ2-7	TGTGCCAGTATTGGACAGAGCTCCTACGAGCAGTACTTC	CASIGQSSYEQYF
-	-	TRBV7-9	TRBJ2-7	TGTGCCAGCAGGGGCGCAGGGCCCTACGAGCAGTACTTC	CASRGAGPYEQYF
-	-	TRBV28	TRBJ2-1	TGTGCCAGCAATATCGGCGGCGCAGGGCTCAATGAGCAGTTCTTC	CASNIGGAGLNEQFF
TRBD1	-	TRBV6-5	TRBJ1-1	TGTGCCAGTCAGGGGGGGAACACTGAAGCTTTCTTT	CASQGGNTEAFF
TRBD1	-	TRBV5-4	TRBJ1-5	TGTGCCAGCAGCATACAGGGGGCGCTTATTGAGCCCCAGCATTTT	CASSIQGALIEPQHF
TRBD1	-	TRBV2	TRBJ2-2	TGTGCCAGCAGCTTAACAGGGGACACCGGGGAGCTGTTTTTT	CASSLTGDTGELFF
TRBD1	-	TRBV5-6	TRBJ2-5	TGTGCCAGCAGCTCTCCACGGGACAGCCGACAAGAGACCCAGTACTTC	CASSSPRDSRQETQYF
TRBD2	-	TRBV5-1	TRBJ2-7	TGCGCCAGCAGCTTGGCGCTAGCGGGGTACGAGCAGTACTTC	CASSLALAGYEQYF
TRBD1	few	TRBV6-1	TRBJ2-7	TGTGCCAGCAGTGAAGGGACAGGGGGGATGTACGAGCAGTACTTC	CASSEGTGGMYEQYF
TRBD1	-	TRBV19	TRBJ1-1	TGTGCCAGTAGTACCCCACAGGGGCTCGGCCCTGAAGCTTTCTTT	CASSTPQGLGPEAFF
-	-	TRBV6-1	TRBJ1-6	TGTGCCAGCAGTGAAGGGACTTTTAATTCACCCCTCCACTTT	CASSEGTFNSPLHF
-	-	TRBV19	TRBJ1-1	TGTGCCAGTAGTATTGATGGGGCAAGGGTCAACACTGAAGCTTTCTTT	CASSIDGARVNTEAFF
-	-	TRBV9	TRBJ1-3	TGTGCCAGCAGCGCAGCCGGACAGAGCTCTGGAAACACCATATATTTT	CASSAAGQSSGNTIYF
TRBD2	-	TRBV5-1	TRBJ2-5	TGCGCCAGCAGCTTGGACGGGGGGAGTCTTACCCAGTACTTC	CASSLDGGSLTQYF
-	-	TRBV9	TRBJ2-7	TGTGCCAGCAGCGTAGGGACTCTGAGCTCCTACGAGCAGTACTTC	CASSVGTLSSYEQYF
TRBD1	-	TRBV18	TRBJ2-4	TGTGCCAGCTCACCACCGACAGGGCTTACCAGTATTTTAGCCAAAAACATTCAGTACTTC	CASSPPTGLTSILAKNIQYF
TRBD1	-	TRBV28	TRBJ1-1	TGTGCCAGCAGTTCCAATACAGGGGGCAGGACTGAAGCTTTCTTT	CASSSNTGGRTEAFF
-	-	TRBV27	TRBJ1-5	TGTGCCAGCAGTTTAAATACAGGCAATCAGCCCCAGCATTTT	CASSLNTGNQPQHF